These 5 T cell receptor beta chains share one sample of origin, sequenced in a study of post-analysis software for immune sequencing data. Overall study findings and caveats: Controls showed lower frequencies than patients for five TRBV segments, and TRBV5-6, TRBV5-1 and TRBV20-1 were among these.

Each TCR beta cDNA library carried unique molecular identifiers. TCRdb analysed the PCR reads with MiXCR anew, one entry per CDR3 protein. The sample contains approximately 770,000 distinct CDR3 sequences, 35% to 55% of which appear only once. Antigens for these TCRs are unknown. Source material: blood. All receptors derive from a girl aged 5-17 years with multiple sclerosis.

The V and J genes are TRBV7-2 and TRBJ2-3; D unresolved. Trimming shortened V by 5 bases and J by 5 bases, and 23 bases separated the two germline ends. The CDR3 is made up of 17 amino acids. CDR1 is SGHTA and CDR2 is FQGNSA in the germline V gene. DNA for the CDR3: TGTGCCAGCAGCGCCCGTCCTCTCCGGAGCACGCAAGATACGCAGTATTTT. Protein product: CASSARPLRSTQDTQYF.

This clonotype was seen a few times. The genes are TRBV20-1 and TRBJ2-1, with 9 bases matching TRBD2. The CDR3 covers 12 residues. V dropped 2 bases and J dropped 10; count of bases not matched to a gene: 3. From germline, CDR1 is DFQATT and CDR2 SNEGSKA (reference sequence). CDR3 sequence: CSARHGLAEQFF. CDR3 in DNA: TGCAGTGCTAGACATGGACTAGCGGAGCAGTTCTTC.

This clonotype was detected a few times. This chain uses TRBV20-1 with TRBJ1-2; TRBD1 matches 7 bases. The CDR3 loop spans 16 amino acids. After removal of 5 bases from V and 3 bases from J, the junction contained 15 bases not matched to a gene. Germline-derived CDR1 and CDR2 are DFQATT and SNEGSKA (reference sequence). CDR3 sequence: CSAGPERQGDDYGYTF. The CDR3, as DNA: TGCAGTGCTGGACCCGAAAGACAGGGAGACGACTATGGCTACACCTTC.

The chain links TRBV20-1 to TRBJ2-7; the D is unclear. This CDR3 is 14 amino acids long. Trimming took off 3 bases at V and 4 bases at J, with 16 bases between the two ends. Germline V lookup: CDR1 DFQATT, CDR2 SNEGSKA (reference sequence). The CDR3 DNA reads as TGCAGTGCTAGCCTTCGTGGGCCCTCATACGAGCAGTACTTC. This encodes CSASLRGPSYEQYF.

V usage is TRBV20-1 and J usage is TRBJ2-1, with TRBD2 matching 8 bases. The CDR3 extends over 17 amino acids. The V gene end was trimmed by 2 bases and the J gene end by 6 bases; junction bases not matched to a gene: 15. Germline CDR1 reads DFQATT; CDR2 reads SNEGSKA (reference sequence). CDR3 sequence: CSARPTLIAGHSNEQFF. CDR3 nucleotides: TGCAGTGCTAGACCCACCCTAATAGCGGGGCATAGCAATGAGCAGTTCTTC.